Presented here are 30 T cell receptor beta chains from one specimen sequenced in a study of spatial heterogeneity in lung cancer. TCRdb used MiXCR to reprocess the 5' RACE reads, holding one entry per CDR3 protein. Of tens of thousands of distinct CDR3 sequences listed, 10% to 15% were seen once; the top ten hold about 41%. Time point in this sample: sample taken at primary tumor resection. The starting material was PBMCs, obtained at surgery. The receptor set was obtained from a male donor with early-stage non-small cell lung cancer.

The chain employs TRBV7-2 and TRBJ2-5; D is tentatively TRBD1 or TRBD2 (5 bases each). The length of the CDR3 is 14 residues. Germline V gives CDR1 SGHTA, CDR2 FQGNSA. Trimming cost V 5 bases and J 5 bases, with 15 bases left between them. The CDR3 is CASSIDSGKETQYF. The CDR3, as DNA: TGTGCCAGCAGCATCGACAGCGGAAAGGAGACCCAGTACTTC.

The table lists this clonotype with a few counts. The CDR3 region is CASRMDRGASPLHF. CDR3 bases: TGCGCCAGCAGAATGGACAGGGGTGCCTCACCCCTCCACTTT. This rearrangement joins TRBV10-2 to TRBJ1-6, with 9 bases lining up with TRBD1. Trimming at V came to 6 bases and at J to 10 bases, leaving 7 bases not matched to a gene. The CDR3 contains 14 residues. The germline gives CDR1 WSHSY, CDR2 SAAADI.

This clonotype has more than one count but fewer than ten. Written as DNA, the CDR3 is TGCGCCAGCAGCTTGGGCCCCTCTAGCGGGGGGGTCTACAATGAGCAGTTCTTC. Translating gives CASSLGPSSGGVYNEQFF. The genes are TRBV5-1 and TRBJ2-1, with TRBD2 matching 12 bases. This CDR3 has 18 amino acids. V was pared by 0 bases and J by 3 bases, with 7 bases of the junction left unmatched. Per the germline V gene, CDR1 is SGHRS and CDR2 is YFSETQ.

The chain is built from TRBV2 and TRBJ1-1; D unresolved. This CDR3 has 11 amino acids. Trimming cost V 7 bases and J 2 bases, with 5 bases left between them. Per germline, CDR1 SNHLY and CDR2 FYNNEI. DNA of the CDR3: TGTGCCAGCAACCGAAACACTGAAGCTTTCTTT. This codes for CASNRNTEAFF.

This rearrangement joins TRBV24-1 to TRBJ2-4; no firm D call. V lost 2 bases to trimming and J lost 9 bases, with 10 bases between them. The CDR3 has 13 amino acids. In germline, CDR1 is KGHDR, CDR2 SFDVKD. The CDR3: CATSDSASGIQYF. The DNA of the CDR3 is TGTGCCACCAGTGATTCCGCCTCGGGCATTCAGTACTTC.

J is TRBJ2-4 and V is TRBV7-8, with D tentatively TRBD1 or TRBD2 (5 bases each). CDR1 and CDR2 from the germline V gene are SGHVS and FQNEAQ. The CDR3 is 14 amino acids. The V end was cut by 5 bases, the J end by 4 bases, with 12 bases between. The CDR3: CASSPGTTKNIQYF. CDR3 DNA sequence: TGTGCCAGCAGCCCCGGGACCACAAAAAACATTCAGTACTTC. Full variable domain (outside the CDR3, taken from reference TRBV7-8 and TRBJ2-4): GAGVSQSPRYKVAKRGQDVALRCDPISGHVSLFWYQQALGQGPEFLTYFQNEAQLDKSGLPSDRFFAERPEGSVSTLKIQRTQQEDSAVYLCASSPGTTKNIQYFGAGTRLSVL.

This clonotype has a handful of counts. DNA of the CDR3: TGTGCCAGCAGTTACATCGGCGGGGCACAAGAGACCCAGTACTTC. This encodes CASSYIGGAQETQYF. The chain employs TRBV6-2 or TRBV6-3 and TRBJ2-5; D perhaps matches TRBD2 (6 bases). Per germline, CDR1 MNHEY and CDR2 SVGEGT. This CDR3 contains 15 residues. Trimming stripped 2 bases from V and 2 bases from J, with 12 bases between.

The chain links TRBV20-1 to TRBJ1-6; D gene unclear. Germline assignment: CDR1 DFQATT and CDR2 SNEGSKA (reference sequence). V gave up 6 bases and J gave up 3 bases, with 12 bases separating them. The CDR3 runs 14 residues. The DNA for the CDR3 is TGCAGTGCCACTACGGAGAACTATAATTCACCCCTCCACTTT. Translated: CSATTENYNSPLHF.

There are many counts of this clonotype. The rearrangement links TRBV3-1 to TRBJ2-5; D unclear. From germline, CDR1 is LGHDT and CDR2 YNNKEL (reference sequence). Between the trimmed V and J ends, which lost 1 base and 6 bases, there was a span of 3 bases. The CDR3 spans 11 residues. CDR3 nucleotide sequence: TGTGCCAGCAGCCAAGCGAAGACCCAGTACTTC. Translation gives CASSQAKTQYF.

The chain has TRBV7-2 and TRBJ2-2; 8 nucleotides align to TRBD2. The germline V gene encodes CDR1 SGHTA and CDR2 FQGNSA. The CDR3 runs 18 residues. After removal of 3 bases from V and 0 bases from J, the junction contained 9 bases not matched to a gene. CDR3 amino acids: CASSFPRGGTANTGELFF. Here the CDR3 DNA reads TGTGCCAGCAGCTTCCCACGGGGGGGTACCGCGAACACCGGGGAGCTGTTTTTT.

This clonotype was observed at least ten times. The V gene is TRBV20-1, the J gene TRBJ2-1; D is uncertain. CDR3 size: 11 residues. CDR1 DFQATT and CDR2 SNEGSKA come from the germline V gene (reference sequence). The V and J ends lost 5 bases and 10 bases respectively, with 12 bases between them. The CDR3 DNA is TGCAGTGCTGCACTGCAAGGGGAGCAGTTCTTC. The encoded protein is CSAALQGEQFF.

This clonotype was counted a few times. The chain links TRBV7-6 to TRBJ1-5; D is ambiguous. The germline V gene encodes CDR1 SGHVS and CDR2 FNYEAQ. The CDR3 has 13 amino acids. V was pared by 3 bases and J by 3 bases, with 6 bases between. The CDR3 DNA reads as TGTGCCAGCAGCTTCACGGACAATCAGCCCCAGCATTTT. This codes for CASSFTDNQPQHF.

This clonotype has more than one count but fewer than ten. The chain uses TRBV9 and TRBJ1-3; D is unresolved. This CDR3 is 14 amino acids long. V lost 4 bases and J 1 base, leaving 9 bases between the germline ends. Germline V gene sequence: CDR1 SGDLS, CDR2 YYNGEE. The CDR3 loop reads CASSLDASGNTIYF. The DNA for the CDR3 is TGTGCCAGCAGCCTTGATGCTTCTGGAAACACCATATATTTT.

This clonotype showed up just a few times. This chain joins TRBV4-3 and TRBJ2-2; no definite D call. The length of the CDR3 is 16 residues. Trimming shortened V by 1 base and J by 5 bases, and 14 bases separated the two germline ends. Germline CDR1 reads LGHNA; CDR2 reads YSLEER. In nucleotides, the CDR3 is TGCGCCAGCAGCCAAGGACTTTCTAGGGTGACCGGGGAGCTGTTTTTT. Translation gives CASSQGLSRVTGELFF.

This clonotype was counted at least ten times. This chain uses TRBV28 with TRBJ2-6, with D possibly matching TRBD2 (5 bases). V dropped 3 bases and J dropped 0 bases, with 9 bases sitting between them. Germline V gene data show CDR1 as MDHEN and CDR2 as SYDVKM. The CDR3 is made up of 16 amino acids. CDR3 coding DNA: TGTGCCAGCAGTTTCCGGGGTACCTCTGGGGCCAACGTCCTGACTTTC. This sequence encodes CASSFRGTSGANVLTF.

This clonotype was picked up many times. The chain carries TRBV6-2 or TRBV6-3 and TRBJ2-2; 8 bases line up with TRBD1. The CDR3 totals 15 residues. V shed 2 bases and J 7 bases; nucleotides not matched to a gene: 6. Germline CDR1 and CDR2: MNHEY and SVGEGT. The CDR3 loop reads CASSYVQGAVGELFF. CDR3 bases: TGTGCCAGCAGTTACGTCCAGGGGGCGGTCGGGGAGCTGTTTTTT.

Notes on this clonotype: At one end the junction does not follow the germline gene, possibly because of a read error. The CDR3 DNA reads TGTGCTAGCAGCTTAGCGGGAGAGTCCAATGAGCAGTTCTTC. Its protein product is CASSLAGESNEQFF. This chain links TRBV7-7 with TRBJ2-1, with 9 nucleotides matching TRBD2. The germline gives CDR1 SSHAT, CDR2 FNYEAQ (reference sequence). This CDR3 is 14 amino acids long.

This clonotype has just a few counts. The chain couples TRBV28 to TRBJ2-1, with 11 bases fitting TRBD2. Trimming removed 3 bases from V and 15 bases from J; junction bases left unmatched: 16. From germline, CDR1 is MDHEN and CDR2 SYDVKM. This CDR3 has 16 residues. Written as DNA, the CDR3 is TGTGCCAGCAGTTTCTCCCCCGGGACTAGCGGCCTTCAACGGTTCTTC. It specifies CASSFSPGTSGLQRFF.

The J gene is TRBJ2-1, the V gene TRBV6-4; 8 nucleotides match TRBD1. Germline CDR1 MRHNA, CDR2 SNTAGT. V lost 6 bases, J lost 9 bases, and 13 bases stayed unmatched. This CDR3 spans 15 amino acids. Here the CDR3 reads CASSPIQGAGGEQFF. The CDR3 DNA reads as TGTGCCAGCAGCCCAATCCAGGGGGCTGGGGGTGAGCAGTTCTTC.

The chain combines TRBV15 with TRBJ2-3, with D perhaps TRBD2 (5 bases). V lost 5 bases to trimming and J lost 0 bases, with 6 bases between them. The CDR3 totals 13 residues. Germline V gene lookup returns CDR1 LNHNV and CDR2 YYDKDF (reference sequence). CDR3 sequence (DNA): TGTGCCACCAGCCGGACTAGCACAGATACGCAGTATTTT. This gives the protein CATSRTSTDTQYF.

This clonotype was detected ten times or more. V and J are TRBV20-1 and TRBJ2-3; perhaps TRBD2 as D (6 bases). This CDR3 region has 15 residues. Germline values: CDR1 DFQATT, CDR2 SNEGSKA (reference sequence). V was pared by 2 bases and J by 2 bases, with 14 bases between. DNA for the CDR3: TGCAGTGCTAGACGCAGCGGAGGGGCCACAGATACGCAGTATTTT. This encodes CSARRSGGATDTQYF.

A few counts support this clonotype. V usage is TRBV12-3 or TRBV12-4 and J usage is TRBJ2-2; D gene ambiguous. V was shortened by 3 bases and J by 6 bases, with 8 bases between the two germline ends. CDR3 size: 13 residues. In nucleotides, the CDR3 is TGTGCCAGCAGTTTCGCGTGGGCCGGGGAGCTGTTTTTT. It codes for CASSFAWAGELFF.

The chain couples TRBV14 to TRBJ2-3; 7 positions match TRBD2. Unmatched junction bases numbered 18, after V lost 4 bases and J lost 5 bases. Germline CDR1 and CDR2: SGHDN and FVKESK. This CDR3 is built from 18 residues. The CDR3 nucleotides read TGTGCCAGCAGCCTCTTGCCCCTGGCGGGGGTTAGTTTAGATACGCAGTATTTT. Its protein is CASSLLPLAGVSLDTQYF.

The DNA for the CDR3 is TGTGCCAGCAGCCGCGTCTCAGGGGAGCCCACCGGGGAGCTGTTTTTT. Residues: CASSRVSGEPTGELFF. The chain uses TRBV7-2 and TRBJ2-2; weak D call: TRBD1 (6 bases). In germline, CDR1 is SGHTA, CDR2 FQGNSA. The CDR3 runs to 16 residues. V was cut by 5 bases and J by 4 bases, with 17 bases left in between.

The chain has TRBV27 and TRBJ2-1, with a tentative D call TRBD2 (7 bases). Germline V gene lookup returns CDR1 MNHEY and CDR2 SMNVEV (reference sequence). The CDR3 runs 18 residues. Deletions cut 4 bases from V and 0 bases from J, with 19 bases between. CDR3 sequence: CASSSRVGGGPSYNEQFF. As DNA, the CDR3 is TGTGCCAGCAGTTCAAGGGTAGGGGGAGGGCCCTCCTACAATGAGCAGTTCTTC.

This clonotype has a handful of counts. The chain employs TRBV7-9 and TRBJ1-1; D call uncertain. This CDR3 has 11 amino acids. Between the trimmed V and J ends, which lost 2 bases and 3 bases, there was a span of 1 base. Germline CDR1 and CDR2: SEHNR and FQNEAQ (reference sequence). The CDR3, as DNA: TGTGCCAGCAGCTTATACACTGAAGCTTTCTTT. Amino acids: CASSLYTEAFF.

The V and J genes are TRBV27 and TRBJ1-6; TRBD1 matches at 8 bases. Germline V gene data show CDR1 as MNHEY and CDR2 as SMNVEV (reference sequence). Trimming took 0 bases from V and 12 from J; bases not matched to a gene: 7. The CDR3 covers 15 residues. The CDR3 nucleotides read TGTGCCAGCAGTTTATCGAGTAGACAGGGGAAACCCCTCCACTTT. The encoded protein is CASSLSSRQGKPLHF.

This clonotype has at least ten counts. CDR3 nucleotide sequence: TGTGCCAGCACCACGTGGCGGGACGGGGAGACCCAGTACTTC. As protein: CASTTWRDGETQYF. The chain has TRBV7-9 and TRBJ2-5, with a weak D call TRBD2 (6 bases). CDR1 is SEHNR, CDR2 FQNEAQ, per germline (reference sequence). Trimming shortened V by 7 bases and J by 5 bases, and 17 bases separated the two germline ends. The CDR3 extends over 14 amino acids. Filled out from reference TRBV7-9 and TRBJ2-5, the complete variable domain reads DTGVSQNPRHKITKRGQNVTFRCDPISEHNRLYWYRQTLGQGPEFLTYFQNEAQLEKSRLLSDRFSAERPKGSFSTLEIQRTEQGDSAMYLCASTTWRDGETQYFGPGTRLLVL.

The table lists this clonotype with a few counts. The chain carries TRBV20-1 and TRBJ1-2; D is undetermined. The CDR3 consists of 10 residues. CDR1 and CDR2 (germline): DFQATT, SNEGSKA (reference sequence). V gave up 6 bases and J gave up 6 bases, with 8 bases separating them. The CDR3 protein is CSALGNGYTF. Written as DNA, the CDR3 is TGCAGTGCCTTAGGGAATGGCTACACCTTC.

This chain connects TRBV10-1 to TRBJ1-1, with a tentative D call TRBD1 (6 bases). This CDR3 is 14 amino acids long. CDR1 and CDR2 from the germline V gene are WNHNN and SYGVQD (reference sequence). The germline V and J ends were trimmed by 3 bases and 0 bases, with 8 bases remaining between them. Here the CDR3 reads CASSDGQMNTEAFF. The DNA for the CDR3 is TGCGCCAGCAGTGATGGACAGATGAACACTGAAGCTTTCTTT.